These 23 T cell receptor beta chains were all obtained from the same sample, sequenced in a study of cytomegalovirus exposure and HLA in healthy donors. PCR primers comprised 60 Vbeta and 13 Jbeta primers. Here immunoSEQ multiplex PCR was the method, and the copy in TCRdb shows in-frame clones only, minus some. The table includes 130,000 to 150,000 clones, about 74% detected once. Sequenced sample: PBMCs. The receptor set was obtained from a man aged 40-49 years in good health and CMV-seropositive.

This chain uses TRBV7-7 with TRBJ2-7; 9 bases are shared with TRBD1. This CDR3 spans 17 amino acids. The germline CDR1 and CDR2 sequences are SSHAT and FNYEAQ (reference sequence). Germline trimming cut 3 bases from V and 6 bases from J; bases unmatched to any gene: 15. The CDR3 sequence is CASSFHDRGNVLGEQYF. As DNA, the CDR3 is TGTGCCAGCAGCTTCCACGACAGGGGGAACGTACTCGGCGAGCAGTACTTC.

The CDR3, as DNA: TGTGCCAGCAGTTACTCCTTGACAGGGGCCTACGAGCAGTACTTC. This codes for CASSYSLTGAYEQYF. V usage is TRBV6-5 and J usage is TRBJ2-7; 8 bases agree with TRBD1. V shed 0 bases, J shed 2 bases, and the junction held 3 bases outside the gene matches. CDR1 and CDR2 (germline): MNHEY, SVGAGI. The CDR3 is made up of 15 amino acids.

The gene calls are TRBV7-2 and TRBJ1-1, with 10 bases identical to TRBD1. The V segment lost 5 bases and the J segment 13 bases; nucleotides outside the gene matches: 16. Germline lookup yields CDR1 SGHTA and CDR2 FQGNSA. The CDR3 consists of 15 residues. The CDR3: CASSVTGPGQGRGFF. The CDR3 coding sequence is TGTGCCAGCAGCGTCACTGGGCCGGGACAGGGGAGGGGTTTCTTT.

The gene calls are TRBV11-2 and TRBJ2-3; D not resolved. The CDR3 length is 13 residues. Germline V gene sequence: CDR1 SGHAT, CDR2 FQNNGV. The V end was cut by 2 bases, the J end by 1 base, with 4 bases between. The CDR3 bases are TGTGCCAGCAGCTTATATGGCACAGATACGCAGTATTTT. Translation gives CASSLYGTDTQYF. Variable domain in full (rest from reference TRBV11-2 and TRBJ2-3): EAGVAQSPRYKIIEKRQSVAFWCNPISGHATLYWYQQILGQGPKLLIQFQNNGVVDDSQLPKDRFSAERLKGVDSTLKIQPAKLEDSAVYLCASSLYGTDTQYFGPGTRLTVL.

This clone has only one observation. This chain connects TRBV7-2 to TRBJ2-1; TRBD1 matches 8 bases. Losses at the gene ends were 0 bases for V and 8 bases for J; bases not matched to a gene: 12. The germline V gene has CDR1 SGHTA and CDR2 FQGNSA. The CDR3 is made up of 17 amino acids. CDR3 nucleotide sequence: TGTGCCAGCAGCTTAGCGTTTCGGACAGGGCTGATGGATGAGCAGTTCTTC. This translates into CASSLAFRTGLMDEQFF.

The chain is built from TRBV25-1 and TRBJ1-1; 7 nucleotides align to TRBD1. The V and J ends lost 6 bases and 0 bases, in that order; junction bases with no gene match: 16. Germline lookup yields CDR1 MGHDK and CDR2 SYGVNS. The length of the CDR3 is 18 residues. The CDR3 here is CASRARQGLSQLNTEAFF. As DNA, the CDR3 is TGTGCCAGCAGGGCCAGACAGGGACTTAGCCAATTGAACACTGAAGCTTTCTTT.

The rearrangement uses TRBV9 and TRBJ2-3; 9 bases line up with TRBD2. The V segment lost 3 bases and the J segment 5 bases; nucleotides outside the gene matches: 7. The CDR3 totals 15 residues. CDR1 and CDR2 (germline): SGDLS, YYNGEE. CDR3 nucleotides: TGTGCCAGCAGCGACTCCTTAGCGGGAGAAGATACGCAGTATTTT. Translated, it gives CASSDSLAGEDTQYF.

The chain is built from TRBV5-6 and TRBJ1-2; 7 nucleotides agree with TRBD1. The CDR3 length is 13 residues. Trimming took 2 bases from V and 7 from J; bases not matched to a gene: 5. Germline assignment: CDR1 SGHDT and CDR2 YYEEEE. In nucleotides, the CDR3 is TGTGCCAGCAGCTTAGGGACAGAGCGTGGCTACACCTTC. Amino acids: CASSLGTERGYTF. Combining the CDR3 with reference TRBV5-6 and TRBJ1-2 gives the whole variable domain DAGVTQSPTHLIKTRGQQVTLRCSPKSGHDTVSWYQQALGQGPQFIFQYYEEEERQRGNFPDRFSGHQFPNYSSELNVNALLLGDSALYLCASSLGTERGYTFGSGTRLTVV.

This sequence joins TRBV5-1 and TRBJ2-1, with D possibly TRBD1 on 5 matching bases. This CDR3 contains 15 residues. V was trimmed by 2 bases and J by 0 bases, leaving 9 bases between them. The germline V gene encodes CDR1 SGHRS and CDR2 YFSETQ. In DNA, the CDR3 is TGCGCCAGCAGCTTAATGACAGTCTCCTACAATGAGCAGTTCTTC. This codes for CASSLMTVSYNEQFF.

As DNA, the CDR3 is TGTGCCAGCAGTTTTGCAGGGCGGGGGGAGCAGTACTTC. Translation: CASSFAGRGEQYF. The J gene is TRBJ2-5, the V gene TRBV28; 8 bases line up with TRBD2. The trim removed 3 bases at V and 11 bases at J, leaving 8 bases unmatched. This CDR3 comprises 13 residues. Germline loops: CDR1 MDHEN, CDR2 SYDVKM.

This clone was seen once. The CDR3 DNA is TGTGCCAGCAGCCTGAGTAATTCACCCCTCCACTTT. It is translated as CASSLSNSPLHF. The J gene is TRBJ1-6, the V gene TRBV5-4; D remains unclear. Germline lookup yields CDR1 SGHNT and CDR2 YYREEE (reference sequence). Trimming pared 4 bases from V and 6 bases from J, leaving 5 bases between. The CDR3 length is 12 residues.

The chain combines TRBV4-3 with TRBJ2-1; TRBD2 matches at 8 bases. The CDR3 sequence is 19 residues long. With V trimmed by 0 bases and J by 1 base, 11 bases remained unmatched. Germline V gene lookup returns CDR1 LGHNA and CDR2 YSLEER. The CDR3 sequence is CASSQERLAGLLSYNEQFF. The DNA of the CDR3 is TGCGCCAGCAGCCAAGAAAGGCTAGCGGGCCTGCTATCCTACAATGAGCAGTTCTTC.

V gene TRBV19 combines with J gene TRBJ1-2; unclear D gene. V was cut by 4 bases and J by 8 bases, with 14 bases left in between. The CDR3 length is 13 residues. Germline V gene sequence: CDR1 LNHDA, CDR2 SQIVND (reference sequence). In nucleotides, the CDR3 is TGTGCCAGTAGTACGAGCCACGACTTAGGCTACACCTTC. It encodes CASSTSHDLGYTF. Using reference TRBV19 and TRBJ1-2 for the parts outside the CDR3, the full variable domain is DGGITQSPKYLFRKEGQNVTLSCEQNLNHDAMYWYRQDPGQGLRLIYYSQIVNDFQKGDIAEGYSVSREKKESFPLTVTSAQKNPTAFYLCASSTSHDLGYTFGSGTRLTVV.

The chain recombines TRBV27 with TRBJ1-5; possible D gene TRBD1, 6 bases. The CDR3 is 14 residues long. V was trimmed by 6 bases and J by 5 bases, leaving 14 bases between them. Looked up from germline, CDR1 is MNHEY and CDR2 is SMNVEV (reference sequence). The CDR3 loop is CASRTWDTDQPQHF. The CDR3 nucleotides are TGTGCCAGCAGGACCTGGGACACCGATCAGCCCCAGCATTTT.

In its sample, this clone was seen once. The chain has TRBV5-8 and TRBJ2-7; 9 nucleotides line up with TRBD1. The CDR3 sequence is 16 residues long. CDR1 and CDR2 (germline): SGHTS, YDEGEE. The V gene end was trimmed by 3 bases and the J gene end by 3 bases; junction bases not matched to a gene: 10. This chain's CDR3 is CASSWATGTGRYEQYF. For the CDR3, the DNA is TGTGCCAGCAGCTGGGCGACCGGGACAGGGCGCTACGAGCAGTACTTC.

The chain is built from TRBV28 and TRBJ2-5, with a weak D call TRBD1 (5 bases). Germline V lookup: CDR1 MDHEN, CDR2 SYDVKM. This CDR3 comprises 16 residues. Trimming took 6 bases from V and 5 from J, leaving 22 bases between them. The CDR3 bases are TGTGCCAGCAGCCCCCCCGCGACAGACCCCTGGGAGACCCAGTACTTC. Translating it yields CASSPPATDPWETQYF.

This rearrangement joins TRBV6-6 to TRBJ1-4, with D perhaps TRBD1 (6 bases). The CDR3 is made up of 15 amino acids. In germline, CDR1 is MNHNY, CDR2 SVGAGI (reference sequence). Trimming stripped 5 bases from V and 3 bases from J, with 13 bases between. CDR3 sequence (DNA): TGTGCCAGCAGTCAGCCGGGACACCCTAATGAAAAACTGTTTTTT. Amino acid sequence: CASSQPGHPNEKLFF.

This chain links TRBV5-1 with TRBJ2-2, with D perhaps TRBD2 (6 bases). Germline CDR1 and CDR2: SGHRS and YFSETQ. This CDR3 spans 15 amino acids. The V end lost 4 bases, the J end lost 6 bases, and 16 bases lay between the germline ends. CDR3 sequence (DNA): TGCGCCAGCAGCCAAGGACTACTGAATTCCGGGGAGCTGTTTTTT. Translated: CASSQGLLNSGELFF.

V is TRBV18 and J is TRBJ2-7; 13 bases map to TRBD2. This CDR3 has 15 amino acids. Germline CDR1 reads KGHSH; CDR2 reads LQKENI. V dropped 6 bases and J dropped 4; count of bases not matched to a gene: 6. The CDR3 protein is CASSRGTSGMYEQYF. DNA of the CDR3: TGTGCCAGCTCGCGAGGGACTAGCGGGATGTACGAGCAGTACTTC.

The CDR3 sequence: CASFPGLAAKNEQFF. CDR3 nucleotide sequence: TGCGCCAGCTTCCCGGGACTAGCGGCGAAAAATGAGCAGTTCTTC. This chain uses TRBV5-1 with TRBJ2-1; 11 positions agree with TRBD2. With 7 bases clipped from V and 7 bases from J, the junction kept 10 bases outside the gene matches. Germline-derived CDR1 and CDR2 are SGHRS and YFSETQ. The CDR3 has 15 residues.

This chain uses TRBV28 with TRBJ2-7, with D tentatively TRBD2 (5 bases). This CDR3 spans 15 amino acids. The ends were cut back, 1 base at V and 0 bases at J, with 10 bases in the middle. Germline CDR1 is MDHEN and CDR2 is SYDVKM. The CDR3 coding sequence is TGTGCCAGCAGTTTATATGGACTTAGCTCCTACGAGCAGTACTTC. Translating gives CASSLYGLSSYEQYF.

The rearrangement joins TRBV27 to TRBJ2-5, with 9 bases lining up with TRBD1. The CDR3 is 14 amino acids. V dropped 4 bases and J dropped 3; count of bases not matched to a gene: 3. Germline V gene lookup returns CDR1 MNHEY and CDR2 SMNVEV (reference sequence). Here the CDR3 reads CASSWGQGEETQYF. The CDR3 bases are TGTGCCAGCAGTTGGGGACAGGGAGAAGAGACCCAGTACTTC.

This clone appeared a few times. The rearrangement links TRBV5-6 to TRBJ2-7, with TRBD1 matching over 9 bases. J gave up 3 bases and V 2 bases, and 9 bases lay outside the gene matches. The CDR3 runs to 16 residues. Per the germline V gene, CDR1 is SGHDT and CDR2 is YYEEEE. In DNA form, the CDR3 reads TGTGCCAGCAGCTTCGGGACCGGGACAGGGCACTACGAGCAGTACTTC. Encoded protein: CASSFGTGTGHYEQYF.